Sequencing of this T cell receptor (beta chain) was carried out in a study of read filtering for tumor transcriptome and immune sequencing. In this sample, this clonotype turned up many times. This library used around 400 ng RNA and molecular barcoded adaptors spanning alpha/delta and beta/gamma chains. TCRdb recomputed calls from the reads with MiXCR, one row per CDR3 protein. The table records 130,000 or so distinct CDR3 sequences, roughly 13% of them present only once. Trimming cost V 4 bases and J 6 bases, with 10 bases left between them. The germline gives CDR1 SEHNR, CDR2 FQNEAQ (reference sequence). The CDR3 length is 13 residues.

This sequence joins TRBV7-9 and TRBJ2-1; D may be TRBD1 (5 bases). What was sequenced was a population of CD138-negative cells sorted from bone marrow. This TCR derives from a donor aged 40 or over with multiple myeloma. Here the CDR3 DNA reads TGTGCCAGCAGCTACGACAGTATCAATGAGCAGTTCTTC. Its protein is CASSYDSINEQFF.